This TCR beta chain was documented in a study of control samples from healthy donors and cancer patients. Measured with immunoSEQ multiplex PCR; TCRdb has only the in-frame clones, and not every one. The data hold 50,000 to 70,000 clones, with roughly 95% observed a single time. This CDR3 is built from 14 residues. Trimming cost V 6 bases and J 10 bases, with 18 bases left between them. In germline, CDR1 is MNHEY, CDR2 SVGAGI. The receptor's source is a woman in her late teens or twenties in good health. The genes are TRBV6-5 and TRBJ1-4; D remains ambiguous. Sequenced sample: blood. Here the CDR3 reads CASSRGLGTAKLFF. For the CDR3, the DNA is TGTGCCAGCAGCCGGGGTCTCGGTACGGCAAAACTGTTTTTT.